The 10 T cell receptor beta chains below come from one sample, sequenced in a study of T cell repertoires in cytomegalovirus infection (dated by TCRdb to the late 2010s). Sequencing was carried out with an Illumina HiSeq 1500. TCRdb itself trimmed the public reads at Q25 with fastp, ran MiXCR and retained productive beta chains. Every CDR3 protein is listed once, alongside the most common genes and DNA of its rows. This sample has about 680,000 distinct CDR3 sequences in its table, and roughly 26% of those were observed once. The ten largest account for roughly 8% of the sample. The sample was CD8+ T cells from PBMCs. All receptors derive from a human donor in good health (CMV status not recorded). Some clones in this sample may be carry-over from other donors' samples.

The table lists this clonotype with a few counts. The chain has TRBV6-2 or TRBV6-3 and TRBJ1-5, with unresolved D. The V end lost 0 bases, the J end lost 3 bases, and 6 bases lay between the germline ends. CDR1 is MNHEY, CDR2 SVGEGT, per germline. The CDR3 spans 14 residues. The CDR3 loop reads CASSYSGYNQPQHF. The CDR3 DNA is TGTGCCAGCAGTTACTCAGGGTACAATCAGCCCCAGCATTTT.

The table lists this clonotype with many counts. V and J are TRBV7-2 and TRBJ1-1, with 8 bases fitting TRBD1. V lost 4 bases, J lost 6 bases, and 16 bases stayed unmatched. Germline V gene data show CDR1 as SGHTA and CDR2 as FQGNSA. CDR3 length: 17 amino acids. In DNA form, the CDR3 reads TGTGCCAGCAGCTCGGGACAGGCCAACGGAGCTAGGGCTGAAGCTTTCTTT. Protein sequence: CASSSGQANGARAEAFF. The full variable domain, its missing parts supplied by reference TRBV7-2 and TRBJ1-1, is GAGVSQSPSNKVTEKGKDVELRCDPISGHTALYWYRQSLGQGLEFLIYFQGNSAPDKSGLPSDRFSAERTGGSVSTLTIQRTQQEDSAVYLCASSSGQANGARAEAFFGQGTRLTVV.

This clonotype was seen just once. The CDR3 DNA reads as TGTGCCAGCACCCCTCAATACAATGAGCAGTTCTTC. It is translated as CASTPQYNEQFF. The V gene is TRBV12-3 or TRBV12-4, the J gene TRBJ2-1; D is unresolved. The CDR3 spans 12 residues. Trimming took off 7 bases at V and 4 bases at J, with 8 bases between the two ends.

Note on this clonotype: This may come from a read error, since a much larger clone is one base off. The CDR3 DNA is TGTGTCAGTTATAGCGGGGGAAGCACTGAAGCTTTCTTT. Amino acids: CVSYSGGSTEAFF. The J gene is TRBJ1-1, the V gene TRBV7-2; maybe TRBD1 (5 bases). This CDR3 spans 13 amino acids. In germline, CDR1 is SGHTA, CDR2 FQGNSA.

The table lists this clonotype with many counts. This chain links TRBV7-9 with TRBJ2-1, with TRBD2 matching 12 bases. Germline loops: CDR1 SEHNR, CDR2 FQNEAQ (reference sequence). Unmatched junction bases numbered 13, after V lost 10 bases and J lost 0 bases. The CDR3 totals 18 residues. CDR3 protein: CAIPFRTSGDSSYNEQFF. The CDR3 nucleotides read TGTGCCATCCCCTTTCGGACTAGCGGGGACAGCTCCTACAATGAGCAGTTCTTC.

This clonotype has a count of ten or more. The chain joins TRBV6-1 to TRBJ1-2; possible D gene TRBD1, 6 bases. From germline, CDR1 is MNHNS and CDR2 SASEGT. CDR3 length: 14 residues. Trimming cost V 1 base and J 2 bases, with 8 bases left between them. The CDR3 DNA is TGTGCCAGCAGTGAAGGGAGGGGGAACTATGGCTACACCTTC. It codes for CASSEGRGNYGYTF.

This clonotype has a count of ten or more. The chain has TRBV20-1 and TRBJ2-2, with 7 bases identical to TRBD1. Germline V gene lookup returns CDR1 DFQATT and CDR2 SNEGSKA (reference sequence). Trimming cost V 5 bases and J 4 bases; bases outside gene matches: 7. The length of the CDR3 is 14 residues. For the CDR3, the DNA is TGCAGTGCTTCCCAGACAGGGTCCACCGGGGAGCTGTTTTTT. This codes for CSASQTGSTGELFF.

The table lists this clonotype with many counts. The genes are TRBV7-2 and TRBJ2-1; D might be TRBD1 (6 bases). V was cut by 1 base and J by 9 bases, with 13 bases left in between. This CDR3 spans 14 amino acids. The germline CDR1 and CDR2 sequences are SGHTA and FQGNSA. The DNA of the CDR3 is TGTGCCAGCAGCTTAGTCAGGTTCAGGGGTGAGCAGTTCTTC. Translation gives CASSLVRFRGEQFF.

This clonotype was seen repeatedly, ten times or more. This chain joins TRBV7-9 and TRBJ2-5, with 7 bases lining up with TRBD2. The CDR3 is made up of 17 amino acids. Germline V lookup: CDR1 SEHNR, CDR2 FQNEAQ (reference sequence). Unmatched junction bases numbered 15, after V lost 5 bases and J lost 3 bases. In DNA form, the CDR3 reads TGTGCCAGCAGCCTAAGTTTCGCAGCGGGGCCGAAAGAGACCCAGTACTTC. Protein sequence: CASSLSFAAGPKETQYF.

The genes are TRBV28 and TRBJ2-7; 9 positions agree with TRBD1. Germline loops: CDR1 MDHEN, CDR2 SYDVKM. The CDR3 sequence is 18 residues long. V dropped 5 bases and J dropped 4; count of bases not matched to a gene: 18. As DNA, the CDR3 is TGTGCCAGCAGTCCAAGTCCCCCCGTCCGGGACAGGGCGTACGAGCAGTACGTC. Translation gives CASSPSPPVRDRAYEQYV.